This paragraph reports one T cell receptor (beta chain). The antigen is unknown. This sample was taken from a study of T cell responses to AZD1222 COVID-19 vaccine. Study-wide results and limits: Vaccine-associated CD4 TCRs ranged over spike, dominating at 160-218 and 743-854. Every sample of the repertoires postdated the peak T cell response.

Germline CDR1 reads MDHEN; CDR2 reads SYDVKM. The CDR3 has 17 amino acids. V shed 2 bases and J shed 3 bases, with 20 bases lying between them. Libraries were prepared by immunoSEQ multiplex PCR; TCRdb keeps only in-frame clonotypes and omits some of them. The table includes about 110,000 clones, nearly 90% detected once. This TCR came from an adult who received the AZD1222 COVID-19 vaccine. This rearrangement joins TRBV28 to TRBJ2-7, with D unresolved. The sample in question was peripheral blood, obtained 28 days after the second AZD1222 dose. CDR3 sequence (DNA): TGTGCCAGCAGTTTAAATCCCACCAGCCCCCTTGGCTACGAGCAGTACTTC. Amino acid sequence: CASSLNPTSPLGYEQYF. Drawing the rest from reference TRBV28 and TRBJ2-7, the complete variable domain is DVKVTQSSRYLVKRTGEKVFLECVQDMDHENMFWYRQDPGLGLRLIYFSYDVKMKEKGDIPEGYSVSREKKERFSLILESASTNQTSMYLCASSLNPTSPLGYEQYFGPGTRLTVT.